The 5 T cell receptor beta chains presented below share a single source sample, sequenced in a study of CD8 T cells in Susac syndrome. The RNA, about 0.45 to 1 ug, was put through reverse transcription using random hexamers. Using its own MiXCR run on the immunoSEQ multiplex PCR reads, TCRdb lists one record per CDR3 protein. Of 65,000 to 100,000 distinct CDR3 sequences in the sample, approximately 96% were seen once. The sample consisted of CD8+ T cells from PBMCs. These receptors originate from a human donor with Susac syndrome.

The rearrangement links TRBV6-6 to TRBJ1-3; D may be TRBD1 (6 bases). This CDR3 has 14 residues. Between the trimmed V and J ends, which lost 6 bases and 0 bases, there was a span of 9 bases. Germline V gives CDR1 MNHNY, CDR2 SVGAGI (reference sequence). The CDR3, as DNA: TGTGCCAGCAGCCACAGGGTCTCTGGAAACACCATATATTTT. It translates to CASSHRVSGNTIYF.

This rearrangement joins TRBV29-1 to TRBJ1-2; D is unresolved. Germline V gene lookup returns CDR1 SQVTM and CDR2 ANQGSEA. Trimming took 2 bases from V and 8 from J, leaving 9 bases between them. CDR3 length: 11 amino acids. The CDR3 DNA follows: TGCAGCGTTGAAAGGGTCACGGGCTACACCTTC. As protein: CSVERVTGYTF.

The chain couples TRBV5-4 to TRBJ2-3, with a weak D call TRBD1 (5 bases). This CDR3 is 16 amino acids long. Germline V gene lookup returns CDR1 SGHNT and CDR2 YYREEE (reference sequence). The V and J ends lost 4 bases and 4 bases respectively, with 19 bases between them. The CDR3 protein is CASSRLLQGGADTQYF. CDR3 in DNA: TGTGCCAGCAGCCGTCTCCTCCAGGGCGGAGCAGATACGCAGTATTTT.

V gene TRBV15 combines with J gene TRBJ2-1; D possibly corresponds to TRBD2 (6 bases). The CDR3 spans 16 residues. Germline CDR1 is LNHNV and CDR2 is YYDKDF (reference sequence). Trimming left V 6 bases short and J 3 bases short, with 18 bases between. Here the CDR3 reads CATRTRTGDRYNEQFF. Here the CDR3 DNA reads TGTGCCACCAGGACACGTACGGGGGACCGCTACAATGAGCAGTTCTTC.

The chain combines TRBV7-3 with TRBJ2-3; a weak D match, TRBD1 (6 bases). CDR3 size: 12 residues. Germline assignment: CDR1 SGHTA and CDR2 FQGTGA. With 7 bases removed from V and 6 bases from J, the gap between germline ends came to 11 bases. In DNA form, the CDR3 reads TGTGCCAGCAACCTAAGGGGGGATACGCAGTATTTT. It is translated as CASNLRGDTQYF.